This T cell receptor (beta chain) was recovered during a study of T cell changes during pregnancy in multiple sclerosis. Data came from immunoSEQ multiplex PCR; TCRdb stores just in-frame clones and leaves some out. The data hold roughly 75,000 clones, with roughly 90% observed a single time. CDR1 and CDR2 from the germline V gene are MDHEN and SYDVKM. The CDR3 is 13 residues long. V lost 3 bases to trimming and J lost 4 bases, with 10 bases between them. The sample consisted of peripheral blood, taken before pregnancy. This sequence joins TRBV28 and TRBJ2-7, with unresolved D. This TCR derives from a female donor with multiple sclerosis, enrolled in a pregnancy study. The chain's CDR3 is CASSLASSYEQYF. The DNA of the CDR3 is TGTGCCAGCAGTTTGGCTAGTTCATACGAGCAGTACTTC.